This T cell receptor (beta chain) appears in the sequencing data of a study of blood T cells in healthy people across ages. Germline V gives CDR1 MDHEN, CDR2 SYDVKM. Between the trimmed V and J ends, which lost 2 bases and 11 bases, there was a span of 15 bases. This CDR3 is 13 amino acids long. Sample-barcoded 5' priming and a J-beta primer mix drove a second PCR of about 6 to 12 cycles. MiXCR was run by TCRdb on the 5' RACE reads, yielding one entry per CDR3 protein. Among about a million distinct CDR3 sequences listed, roughly 51% were seen once. The genes are TRBV28 and TRBJ2-5; D is possibly TRBD2 (7 bases). The sequencing sample was made of blood. The receptor was isolated from a woman between 55 and 75 years old in good health. CDR3 bases: TGTGCCAGCAGTTTACCCGGTAGGGGGGGGCAGTACTTC. As protein: CASSLPGRGGQYF.